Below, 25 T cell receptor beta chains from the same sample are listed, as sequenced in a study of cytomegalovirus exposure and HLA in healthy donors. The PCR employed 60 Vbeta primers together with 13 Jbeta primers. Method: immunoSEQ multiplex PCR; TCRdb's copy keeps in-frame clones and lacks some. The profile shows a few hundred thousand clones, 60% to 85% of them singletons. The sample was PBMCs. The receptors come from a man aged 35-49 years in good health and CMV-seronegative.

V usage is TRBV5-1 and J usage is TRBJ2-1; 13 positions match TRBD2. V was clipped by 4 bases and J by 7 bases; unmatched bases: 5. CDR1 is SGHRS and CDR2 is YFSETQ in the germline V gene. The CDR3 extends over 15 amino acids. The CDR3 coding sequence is TGCGCCAGCAGCGGGGGGACTAGCGGGAAGAATGAGCAGTTCTTC. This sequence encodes CASSGGTSGKNEQFF. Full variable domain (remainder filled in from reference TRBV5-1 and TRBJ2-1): KAGVTQTPRYLIKTRGQQVTLSCSPISGHRSVSWYQQTPGQGLQFLFEYFSETQRNKGNFPGRFSGRQFSNSRSEMNVSTLELGDSALYLCASSGGTSGKNEQFFGPGTRLTVL.

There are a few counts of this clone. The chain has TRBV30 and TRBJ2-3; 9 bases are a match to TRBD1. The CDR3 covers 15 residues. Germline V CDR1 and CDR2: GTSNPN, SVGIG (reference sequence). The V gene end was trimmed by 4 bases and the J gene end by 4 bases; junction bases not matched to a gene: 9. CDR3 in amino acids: CAWTVTGGVADTQYF. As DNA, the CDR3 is TGTGCCTGGACGGTAACAGGGGGCGTCGCAGATACGCAGTATTTT.

The CDR3 DNA reads TGTGCCAGCAGCCCCGGACAGGGATATAGCAATCAGCCCCAGCATTTT. It translates to CASSPGQGYSNQPQHF. The rearrangement links TRBV28 to TRBJ1-5, with 8 bases lining up with TRBD1. The V and J ends lost 6 bases and 0 bases, in that order; junction bases with no gene match: 7. Germline V CDR1 and CDR2: MDHEN, SYDVKM. This CDR3 spans 16 amino acids.

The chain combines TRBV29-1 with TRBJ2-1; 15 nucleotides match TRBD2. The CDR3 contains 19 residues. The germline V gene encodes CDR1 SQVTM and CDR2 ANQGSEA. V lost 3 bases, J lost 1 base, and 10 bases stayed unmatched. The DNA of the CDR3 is TGCAGCGTTGACCGAGGACTAGCGGGGGGGCCGGGTTCCTACAATGAGCAGTTCTTC. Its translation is CSVDRGLAGGPGSYNEQFF.

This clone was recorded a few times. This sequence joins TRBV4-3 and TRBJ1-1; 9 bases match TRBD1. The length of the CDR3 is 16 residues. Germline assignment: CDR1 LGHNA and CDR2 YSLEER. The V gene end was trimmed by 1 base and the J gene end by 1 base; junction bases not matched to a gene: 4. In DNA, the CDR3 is TGCGCCAGCAGCCAAGGGACAGGGGCTTCGAACACTGAAGCTTTCTTT. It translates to CASSQGTGASNTEAFF.

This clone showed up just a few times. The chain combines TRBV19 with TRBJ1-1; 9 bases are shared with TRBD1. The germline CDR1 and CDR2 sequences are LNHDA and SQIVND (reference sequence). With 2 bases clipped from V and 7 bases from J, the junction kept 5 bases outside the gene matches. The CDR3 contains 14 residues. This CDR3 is CASSILPGQGEAFF. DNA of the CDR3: TGTGCCAGTAGTATACTCCCGGGACAGGGTGAAGCTTTCTTT.

The CDR3 here is CASYWWEGGCRTDTQYF. In nucleotides, the CDR3 is TGTGCCAGCTACTGGTGGGAGGGGGGCTGTAGGACAGATACGCAGTATTTT. The J gene is TRBJ2-3, the V gene TRBV9; tentative D call: TRBD2 (7 bases). Trimming removed 7 bases at V and 3 bases at J, with 24 bases between. Germline CDR1 reads SGDLS; CDR2 reads YYNGEE. This CDR3 is built from 17 residues.

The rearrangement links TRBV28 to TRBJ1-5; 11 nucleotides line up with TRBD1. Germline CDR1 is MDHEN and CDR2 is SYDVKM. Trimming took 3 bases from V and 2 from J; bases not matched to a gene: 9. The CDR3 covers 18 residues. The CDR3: CASSFPLDRGRRNQPQHF. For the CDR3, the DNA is TGTGCCAGCAGTTTTCCATTGGACAGGGGGCGACGCAATCAGCCCCAGCATTTT.

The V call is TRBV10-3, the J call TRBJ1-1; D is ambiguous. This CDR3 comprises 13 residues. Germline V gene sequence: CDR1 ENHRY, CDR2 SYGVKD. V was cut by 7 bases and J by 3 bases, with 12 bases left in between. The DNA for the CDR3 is TGTGCCATCAATACTCGGGAGGACACTGAAGCTTTCTTT. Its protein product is CAINTREDTEAFF.

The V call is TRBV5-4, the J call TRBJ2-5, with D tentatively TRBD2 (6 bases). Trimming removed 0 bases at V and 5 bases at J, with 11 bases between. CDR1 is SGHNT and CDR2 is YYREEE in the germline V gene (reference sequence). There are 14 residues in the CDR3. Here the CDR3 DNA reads TGTGCCAGCAGCTTGGGGAGGGCTACGGAGACCCAGTACTTC. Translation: CASSLGRATETQYF.

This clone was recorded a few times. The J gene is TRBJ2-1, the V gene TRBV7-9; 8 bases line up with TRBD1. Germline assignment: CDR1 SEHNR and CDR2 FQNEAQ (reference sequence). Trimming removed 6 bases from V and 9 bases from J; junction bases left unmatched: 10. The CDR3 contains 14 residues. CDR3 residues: CASSPPDRVGEQFF. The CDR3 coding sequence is TGTGCCAGCAGTCCCCCGGACAGGGTGGGTGAGCAGTTCTTC.

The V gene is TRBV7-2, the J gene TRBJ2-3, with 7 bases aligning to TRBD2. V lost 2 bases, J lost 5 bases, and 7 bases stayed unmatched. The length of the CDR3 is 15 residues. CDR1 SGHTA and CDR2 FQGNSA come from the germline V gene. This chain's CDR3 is CASSLLAGEKDTQYF. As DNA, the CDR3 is TGTGCCAGCAGCTTACTGGCGGGGGAAAAAGATACGCAGTATTTT.

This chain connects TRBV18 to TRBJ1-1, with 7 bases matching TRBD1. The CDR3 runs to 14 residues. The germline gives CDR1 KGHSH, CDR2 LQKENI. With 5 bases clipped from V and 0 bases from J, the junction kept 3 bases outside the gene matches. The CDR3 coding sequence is TGTGCCAGCTCAGGGGACAGCATGAACACTGAAGCTTTCTTT. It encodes CASSGDSMNTEAFF.

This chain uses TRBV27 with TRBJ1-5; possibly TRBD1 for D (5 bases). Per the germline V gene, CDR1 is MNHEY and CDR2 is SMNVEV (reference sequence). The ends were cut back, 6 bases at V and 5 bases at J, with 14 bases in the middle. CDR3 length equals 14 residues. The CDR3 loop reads CASRDQGHDQPQHF. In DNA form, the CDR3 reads TGTGCCAGCAGGGATCAAGGACACGATCAGCCCCAGCATTTT.

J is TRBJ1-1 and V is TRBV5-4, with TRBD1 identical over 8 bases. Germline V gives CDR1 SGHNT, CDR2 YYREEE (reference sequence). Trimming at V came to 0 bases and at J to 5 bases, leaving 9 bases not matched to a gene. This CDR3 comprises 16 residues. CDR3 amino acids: CASSLVPRGLGTEAFF. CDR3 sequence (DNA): TGTGCCAGCAGCTTGGTCCCCAGGGGGCTGGGAACTGAAGCTTTCTTT. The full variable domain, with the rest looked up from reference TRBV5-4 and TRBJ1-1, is ETGVTQSPTHLIKTRGQQVTLRCSSQSGHNTVSWYQQALGQGPQFIFQYYREEENGRGNFPPRFSGLQFPNYSSELNVNALELDDSALYLCASSLVPRGLGTEAFFGQGTRLTVV.

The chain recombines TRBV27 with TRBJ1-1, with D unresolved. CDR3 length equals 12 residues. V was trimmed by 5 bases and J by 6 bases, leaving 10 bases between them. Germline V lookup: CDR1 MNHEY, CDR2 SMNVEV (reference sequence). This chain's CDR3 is CASSPGLSEAFF. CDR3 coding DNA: TGTGCCAGCAGTCCCGGTCTCTCTGAAGCTTTCTTT.

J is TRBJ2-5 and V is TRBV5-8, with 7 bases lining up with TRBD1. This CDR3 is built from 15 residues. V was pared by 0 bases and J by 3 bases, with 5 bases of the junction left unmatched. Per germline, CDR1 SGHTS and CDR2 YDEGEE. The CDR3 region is CASSLGWDSEETQYF. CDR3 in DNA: TGTGCCAGCAGCTTGGGATGGGACAGCGAAGAGACCCAGTACTTC.

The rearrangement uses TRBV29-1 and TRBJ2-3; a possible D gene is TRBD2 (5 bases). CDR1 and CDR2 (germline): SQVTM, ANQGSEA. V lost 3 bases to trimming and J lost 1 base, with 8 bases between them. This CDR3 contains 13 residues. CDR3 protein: CSVDYSGTDTQYF. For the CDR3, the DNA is TGCAGCGTTGATTATAGCGGCACAGATACGCAGTATTTT.

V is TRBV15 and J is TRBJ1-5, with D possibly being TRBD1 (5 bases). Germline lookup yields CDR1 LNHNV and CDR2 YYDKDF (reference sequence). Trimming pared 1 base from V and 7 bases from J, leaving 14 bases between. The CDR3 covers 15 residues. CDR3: CATSRGQGGRQPQHF. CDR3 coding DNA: TGTGCCACCAGCAGAGGCCAGGGAGGGAGGCAGCCCCAGCATTTT.

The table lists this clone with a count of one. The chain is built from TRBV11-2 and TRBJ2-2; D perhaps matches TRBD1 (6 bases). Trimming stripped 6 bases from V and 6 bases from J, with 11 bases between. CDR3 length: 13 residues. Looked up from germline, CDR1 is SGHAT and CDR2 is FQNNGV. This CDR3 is CASRDTGSGELFF. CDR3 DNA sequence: TGTGCCAGCAGGGATACAGGGTCCGGGGAGCTGTTTTTT.

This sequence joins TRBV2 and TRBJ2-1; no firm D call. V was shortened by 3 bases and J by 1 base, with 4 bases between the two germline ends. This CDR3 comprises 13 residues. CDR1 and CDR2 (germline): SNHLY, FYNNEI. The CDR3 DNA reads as TGTGCCAGCAGTGATTCGTCCTACAATGAGCAGTTCTTC. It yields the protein CASSDSSYNEQFF.

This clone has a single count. The chain's CDR3 is CASSLGLAGADEQFF. In DNA form, the CDR3 reads TGTGCCAGCAGCCTCGGACTAGCGGGAGCCGATGAGCAGTTCTTC. The chain uses TRBV7-6 and TRBJ2-1; 13 positions agree with TRBD2. Germline CDR1 reads SGHVS; CDR2 reads FNYEAQ. The CDR3 loop spans 15 amino acids. V lost 5 bases to trimming and J lost 8 bases; unmatched junction nucleotides: 6. Looking up the rest from reference TRBV7-6 and TRBJ2-1 gives the full variable domain: GAGVSQSPRYKVTKRGQDVALRCDPISGHVSLYWYRQALGQGPEFLTYFNYEAQQDKSGLPNDRFSAERPEGSISTLTIQRTEQRDSAMYRCASSLGLAGADEQFFGPGTRLTVL.

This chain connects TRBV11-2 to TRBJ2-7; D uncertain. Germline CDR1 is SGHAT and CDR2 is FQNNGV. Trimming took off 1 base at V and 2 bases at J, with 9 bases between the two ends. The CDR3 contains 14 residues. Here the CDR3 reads CASSLGSGAYEQYF. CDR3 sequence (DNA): TGTGCCAGCAGCTTAGGATCCGGAGCCTACGAGCAGTACTTC.

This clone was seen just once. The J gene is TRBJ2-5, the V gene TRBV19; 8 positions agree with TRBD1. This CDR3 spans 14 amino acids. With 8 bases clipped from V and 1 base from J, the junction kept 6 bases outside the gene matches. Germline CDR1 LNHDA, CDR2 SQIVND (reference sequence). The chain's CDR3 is CASRAGGLQETQYF. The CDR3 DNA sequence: TGTGCCAGTCGCGCAGGGGGCCTCCAAGAGACCCAGTACTTC.

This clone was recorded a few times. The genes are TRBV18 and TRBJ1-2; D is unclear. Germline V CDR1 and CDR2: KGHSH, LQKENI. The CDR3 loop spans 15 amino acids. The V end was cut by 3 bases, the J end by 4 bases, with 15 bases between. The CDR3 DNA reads TGTGCCAGCTCACCTAACTTCGACGGGATCTATGGCTACACCTTC. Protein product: CASSPNFDGIYGYTF. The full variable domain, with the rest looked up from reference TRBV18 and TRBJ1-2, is NAGVMQNPRHLVRRRGQEARLRCSPMKGHSHVYWYRQLPEEGLKFMVYLQKENIIDESGMPKERFSAEFPKEGPSILRIQQVVRGDSAAYFCASSPNFDGIYGYTFGSGTRLTVV.